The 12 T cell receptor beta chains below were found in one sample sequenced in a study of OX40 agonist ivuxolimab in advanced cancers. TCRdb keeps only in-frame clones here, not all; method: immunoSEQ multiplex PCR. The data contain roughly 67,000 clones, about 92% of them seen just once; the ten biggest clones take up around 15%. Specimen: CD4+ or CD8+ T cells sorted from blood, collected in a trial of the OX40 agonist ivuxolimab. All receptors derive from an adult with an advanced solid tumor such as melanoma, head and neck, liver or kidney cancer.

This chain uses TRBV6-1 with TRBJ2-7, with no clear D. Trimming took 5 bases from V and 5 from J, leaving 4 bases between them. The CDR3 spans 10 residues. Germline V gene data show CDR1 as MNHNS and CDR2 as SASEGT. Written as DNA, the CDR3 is TGTGCCAGCAGTTACCACGAGCAGTACTTC. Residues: CASSYHEQYF.

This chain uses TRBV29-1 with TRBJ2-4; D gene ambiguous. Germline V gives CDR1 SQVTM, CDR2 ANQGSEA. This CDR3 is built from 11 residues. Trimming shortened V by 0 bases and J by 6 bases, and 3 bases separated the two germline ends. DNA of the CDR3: TGCAGCGTTGAAGATAGAAACATTCAGTACTTC. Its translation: CSVEDRNIQYF.

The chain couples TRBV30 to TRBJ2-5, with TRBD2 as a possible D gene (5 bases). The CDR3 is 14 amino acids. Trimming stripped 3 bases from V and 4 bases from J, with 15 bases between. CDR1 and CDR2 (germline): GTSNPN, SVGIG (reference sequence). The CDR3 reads CAWRFNPGVETQYF. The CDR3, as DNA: TGTGCCTGGAGGTTTAACCCCGGGGTAGAGACCCAGTACTTC.

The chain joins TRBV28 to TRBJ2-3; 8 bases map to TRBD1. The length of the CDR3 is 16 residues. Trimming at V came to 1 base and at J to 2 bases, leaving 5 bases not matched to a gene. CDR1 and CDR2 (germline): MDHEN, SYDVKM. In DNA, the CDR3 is TGTGCCAGCAGTTTATTTCGGACAGGGATCACAGATACGCAGTATTTT. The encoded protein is CASSLFRTGITDTQYF.

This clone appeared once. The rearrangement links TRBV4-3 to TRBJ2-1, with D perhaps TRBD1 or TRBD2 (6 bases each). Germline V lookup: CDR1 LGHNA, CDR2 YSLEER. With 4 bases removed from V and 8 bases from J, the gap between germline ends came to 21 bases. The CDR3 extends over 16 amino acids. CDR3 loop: CASSRDPGTGGDEQFF. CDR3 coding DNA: TGCGCCAGCAGCCGGGATCCTGGGACTGGGGGCGATGAGCAGTTCTTC.

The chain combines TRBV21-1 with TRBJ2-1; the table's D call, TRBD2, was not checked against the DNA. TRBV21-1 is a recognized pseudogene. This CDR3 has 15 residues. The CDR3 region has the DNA TGTGCCAGCAGCAAAGCTTCCCGACTAGTTAATGAGCAGTTCTTC. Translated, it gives CASSKASRLVNEQFF.

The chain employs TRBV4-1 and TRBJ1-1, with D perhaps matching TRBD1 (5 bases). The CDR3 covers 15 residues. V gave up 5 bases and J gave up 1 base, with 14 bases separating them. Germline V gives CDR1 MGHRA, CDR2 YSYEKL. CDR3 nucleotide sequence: TGCGCCAGCAGCGAAAGACAGACTTCGAACACTGAAGCTTTCTTT. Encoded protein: CASSERQTSNTEAFF.

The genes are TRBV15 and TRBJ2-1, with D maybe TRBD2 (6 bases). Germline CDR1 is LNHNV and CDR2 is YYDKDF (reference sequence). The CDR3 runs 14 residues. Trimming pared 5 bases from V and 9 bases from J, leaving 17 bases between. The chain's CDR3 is CATSSRPGVFEQFF. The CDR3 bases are TGTGCCACCAGCTCCCGCCCGGGAGTGTTTGAGCAGTTCTTC.

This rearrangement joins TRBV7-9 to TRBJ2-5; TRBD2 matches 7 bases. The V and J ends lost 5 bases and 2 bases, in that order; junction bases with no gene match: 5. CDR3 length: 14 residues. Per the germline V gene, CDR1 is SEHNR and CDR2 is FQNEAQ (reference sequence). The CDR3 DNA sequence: TGTGCCAGCAGCATAGGACTAGGGCAAGAGACCCAGTACTTC. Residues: CASSIGLGQETQYF.

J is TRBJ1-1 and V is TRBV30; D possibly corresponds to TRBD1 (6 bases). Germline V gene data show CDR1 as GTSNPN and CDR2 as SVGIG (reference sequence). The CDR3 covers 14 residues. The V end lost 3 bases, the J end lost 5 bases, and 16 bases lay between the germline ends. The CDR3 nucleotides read TGTGCCTGGAGCCCTCACGGGGGGCGGACTGAAGCTTTCTTT. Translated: CAWSPHGGRTEAFF.

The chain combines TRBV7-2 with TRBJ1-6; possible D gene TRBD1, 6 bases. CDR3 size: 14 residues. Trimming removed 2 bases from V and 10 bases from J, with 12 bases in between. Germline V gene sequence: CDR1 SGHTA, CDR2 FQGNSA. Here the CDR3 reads CASSLLWGASPLHF. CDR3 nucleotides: TGTGCCAGCAGCTTACTGTGGGGGGCCTCACCCCTCCACTTT.

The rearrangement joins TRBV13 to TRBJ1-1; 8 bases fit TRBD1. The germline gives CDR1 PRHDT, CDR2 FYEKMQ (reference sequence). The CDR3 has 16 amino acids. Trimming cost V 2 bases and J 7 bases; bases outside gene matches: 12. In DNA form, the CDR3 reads TGTGCCAGCAGCTTACCATCTCAGGGGGCGATCGGTGAAGCTTTCTTT. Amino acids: CASSLPSQGAIGEAFF.